This T cell receptor beta chain was documented in a study of blood T cell repertoires in COVID-19. Study-level background: Spain, Italy and the United States supplied samples that represented acute and convalescent COVID-19. Sources were T cells, B-cell-depleted T cells, or PBMCs; the material itself was cDNA or gDNA.

Clones were sequenced by immunoSEQ multiplex PCR, and TCRdb holds only the in-frame ones, with some missing. Altogether under 150,000 clones are present, approximately 90% being singletons, with the ten largest covering around 18%. The sample was peripheral blood. This TCR was sampled from a man between 50 and 59 years old with active or convalescent COVID-19.

The CDR3 protein is CASSAGQGGTEAFF. As DNA, the CDR3 is TGCGCCAGCAGCGCGGGACAGGGGGGCACTGAAGCTTTCTTT. The chain links TRBV5-1 to TRBJ1-1; 11 bases map to TRBD1. The CDR3 consists of 14 residues. Per the germline V gene, CDR1 is SGHRS and CDR2 is YFSETQ. The junction had 3 bases not matched to a gene; V was cut back by 4 bases and J by 4 bases.